In its sample, the clone carrying this TCR beta chain was seen once. The antigen remains undetermined. The CDR3 is 13 residues long. The J segment lost 3 bases and the V segment lost 5 bases, leaving 7 bases of the junction unmatched. Per the germline V gene, CDR1 is GTSNPN and CDR2 is SVGIG (reference sequence). The RNA, roughly 0.5 to 1 ug, was put through reverse transcription using random hexamers. The TCR beta CDR3 was amplified by immunoSEQ multiplex PCR across 54 Vbeta, 13 Jbeta. TCRdb recomputed calls from the immunoSEQ multiplex PCR reads with MiXCR, one row per CDR3 protein. The table has 95,000 to 150,000 distinct CDR3 sequences, roughly 92% seen once. It was negative isolation that provided the CD8+ and CD4+ T cells, whereas TEMRA cells were enriched by FACS. This entry is derived from a study of CD8 T cells in Susac syndrome. General study results and limits: The study conceded that its TCR sequencing and HLA analysis involved relatively few individuals.

Sequencing input: CD4+ T cells from PBMCs. J is TRBJ2-7 and V is TRBV30, with 7 bases aligning to TRBD1. The receptor was isolated from a human donor in good health. The CDR3 loop is CAWSPGGFYEQYF. Written as DNA, the CDR3 is TGTGCCTGGTCGCCAGGGGGTTTCTACGAGCAGTACTTC.